This T cell receptor (beta chain) is from a study of early T cells in non-severe SARS-CoV-2 infection. Study context: Sequencing of bulk RNA from unsorted whole blood was done, without chain pairing.

From germline, CDR1 is SGHNT and CDR2 YYREEE (reference sequence). Trimming at V came to 4 bases and at J to 9 bases, leaving 12 bases not matched to a gene. CDR3 length: 14 amino acids. Each CDR3 protein gets one entry after TCRdb re-called the 5' RACE reads with MiXCR. In the table there are about 94,000 distinct CDR3 sequences, around 13% of which are singletons. Overall study findings and caveats: Reliance on VDJdb matching favored anti-spike CD8 responses; private and CD4 specificities were missed.

This clonotype came up a few times. Antigen unknown. Specimen: whole blood. The sequence was obtained from an adult who was a healthcare worker with PCR-confirmed SARS-CoV-2 infection or an uninfected control (not recorded which). The gene calls are TRBV5-4 and TRBJ2-5; 7 bases are shared with TRBD1. Here the CDR3 reads CASSPRQGIGAQYF. Written as DNA, the CDR3 is TGTGCCAGCAGCCCCCGACAGGGAATTGGCGCCCAGTACTTC.